The 3 T cell receptor beta chains below were found in one sample sequenced in a study of low-dose radiotherapy and immunotherapy resistance in tumors. Time point of the sample: after trial treatment. Treatment specified: LDRT plus nivolumab, ipilimumab, low-dose cyclophosphamide and aspirin (RACIN trial). Gene-specific TRAV and TRBV primers were used for first-strand cDNA, covering alpha and beta chains. TCR amplification used 20 to 25 PCR cycles, a constant-region primer and a V-primer adapter. TCRdb called the reads again in MiXCR, with one record for every CDR3 protein. The sample consists of roughly 95,000 distinct CDR3 sequences, roughly 20% of them appearing once. The source material was PBMCs, sampled after low-dose radiotherapy plus immunotherapy. The receptor set was obtained from a female donor with ovarian cancer.

As to this clonotype: This may come from a read error, since a much larger clone is one base off. CDR3 DNA sequence: TGTGCCAGCATTGCCCCCCAGGGATGGCGAAATTCACCCCTCCACTTT. This encodes CASIAPQGWRNSPLHF. The chain employs TRBV25-1 and TRBJ1-6, with a tentative D call TRBD1 (5 bases). CDR3 length equals 16 residues. Between the trimmed V and J ends, which lost 7 bases and 7 bases, there was a span of 20 bases. Germline CDR1 MGHDK, CDR2 SYGVNS.

The chain recombines TRBV3-1 with TRBJ1-1, with D maybe TRBD1 (5 bases). Germline V gene lookup returns CDR1 LGHDT and CDR2 YNNKEL (reference sequence). This CDR3 is built from 12 residues. Deletions cut 3 bases from V and 6 bases from J, with 8 bases between. The chain's CDR3 is CASSQRGAEAFF. The CDR3 coding sequence is TGTGCCAGCAGCCAGAGGGGCGCTGAAGCTTTCTTT.

This chain connects TRBV5-1 to TRBJ2-7; D remains unclear. The CDR3 runs to 11 residues. Deletions cut 4 bases from V and 4 bases from J, with 6 bases between. Per the germline V gene, CDR1 is SGHRS and CDR2 is YFSETQ. The chain's CDR3 is CASSLPYEQYF. CDR3 DNA: TGCGCCAGCAGCCTCCCGTACGAGCAGTACTTC.